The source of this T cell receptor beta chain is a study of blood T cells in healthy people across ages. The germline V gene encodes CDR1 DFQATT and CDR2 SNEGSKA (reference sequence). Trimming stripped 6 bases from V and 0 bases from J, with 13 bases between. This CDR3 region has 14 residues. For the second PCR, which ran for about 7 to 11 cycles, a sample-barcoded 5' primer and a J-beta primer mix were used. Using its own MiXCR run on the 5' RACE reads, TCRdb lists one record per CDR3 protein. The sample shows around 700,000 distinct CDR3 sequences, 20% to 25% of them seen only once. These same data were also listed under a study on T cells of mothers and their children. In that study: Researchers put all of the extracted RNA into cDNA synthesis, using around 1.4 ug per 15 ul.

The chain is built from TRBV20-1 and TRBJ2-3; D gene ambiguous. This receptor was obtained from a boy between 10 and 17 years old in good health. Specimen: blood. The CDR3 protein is CSAQALPSTDTQYF. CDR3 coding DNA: TGCAGTGCCCAGGCCTTACCGAGCACAGATACGCAGTATTTT.